The 25 T cell receptor beta chains below come from one sample, sequenced in a study of blood T cell repertoires in COVID-19. Generated by immunoSEQ multiplex PCR, the TCRdb table keeps only in-frame clones and is missing some. This sample yields approximately 97,000 clones, of which roughly 90% are seen a single time; around 5% belongs to the top ten. Sequenced input: peripheral blood. Source of these receptors: a woman between 50 and 59 years old with COVID-19, enrolled during active disease.

The table lists this clone with a count of one. The chain links TRBV29-1 to TRBJ1-1; 9 bases fit TRBD1. The V and J ends lost 2 bases and 6 bases, in that order; junction bases with no gene match: 7. The CDR3 contains 14 residues. CDR1 and CDR2 (germline): SQVTM, ANQGSEA. DNA for the CDR3: TGCAGCGTTGAAAAGGGACAGGGAACGTCTGAAGCTTTCTTT. Its translation is CSVEKGQGTSEAFF. Full variable domain (remainder filled in from reference TRBV29-1 and TRBJ1-1): SAVISQKPSRDICQRGTSLTIQCQVDSQVTMMFWYRQQPGQSLTLIATANQGSEATYESGFVIDKFPISRPNLTFSTLTVSNMSPEDSSIYLCSVEKGQGTSEAFFGQGTRLTVV.

The V gene is TRBV19, the J gene TRBJ1-5; the D gene is possibly TRBD1 (5 bases). The CDR3 covers 13 residues. The V gene lost 7 bases and the J gene lost 7 bases, with 14 bases spanning the gap. The germline gives CDR1 LNHDA, CDR2 SQIVND (reference sequence). The CDR3 spells CASNGRVGQPQHF. The CDR3 DNA sequence: TGTGCCAGTAACGGCAGGGTTGGACAGCCCCAGCATTTT. Combining the CDR3 with reference TRBV19 and TRBJ1-5 gives the whole variable domain DGGITQSPKYLFRKEGQNVTLSCEQNLNHDAMYWYRQDPGQGLRLIYYSQIVNDFQKGDIAEGYSVSREKKESFPLTVTSAQKNPTAFYLCASNGRVGQPQHFGDGTRLSIL.

The rearrangement links TRBV4-3 to TRBJ2-1; D remains unclear. The V gene's germline CDR1 is LGHNA and CDR2 YSLEER. This CDR3 spans 16 amino acids. Trimming left V 0 bases short and J 5 bases short, with 14 bases between. In DNA, the CDR3 is TGCGCCAGCAGCCAAGAACCGCTGGGCAGTAACAATGAGCAGTTCTTC. It specifies CASSQEPLGSNNEQFF.

This clone was counted only a few times. The genes are TRBV7-8 and TRBJ2-7; 12 bases are shared with TRBD1. Germline V gene lookup returns CDR1 SGHVS and CDR2 FQNEAQ. V shed 3 bases, J shed 4 bases, and the junction held 7 bases outside the gene matches. The CDR3 length is 16 residues. The CDR3 sequence is CASSLGGQGARYEQYF. The CDR3 DNA sequence: TGTGCCAGCAGCTTGGGGGGACAGGGGGCGCGATACGAGCAGTACTTC.

This rearrangement joins TRBV18 to TRBJ1-1, with 8 bases aligning to TRBD1. CDR1 is KGHSH, CDR2 LQKENI, per germline. This CDR3 has 14 amino acids. V lost 4 bases, J lost 7 bases, and 8 bases stayed unmatched. CDR3 sequence: CASSRPGQEYEAFF. The CDR3 region has the DNA TGTGCCAGCTCACGGCCGGGACAGGAGTATGAAGCTTTCTTT.

V is TRBV13 and J is TRBJ2-3, with 8 bases identical to TRBD2. The CDR3 contains 16 residues. Germline V gives CDR1 PRHDT, CDR2 FYEKMQ (reference sequence). V dropped 5 bases and J dropped 2; count of bases not matched to a gene: 9. The CDR3 nucleotides are TGTGCCAGCAGCGGTGAGGGACTAGTGTTCACAGATACGCAGTATTTT. This translates into CASSGEGLVFTDTQYF.

The gene calls are TRBV30 and TRBJ2-3; 8 bases map to TRBD2. The CDR3 loop spans 14 amino acids. With V trimmed by 3 bases and J by 1 base, 3 bases remained unmatched. Germline CDR1 reads GTSNPN; CDR2 reads SVGIG (reference sequence). Here the CDR3 DNA reads TGTGCCTGGAGAATAGCGGGGCGCACAGATACGCAGTATTTT. It specifies CAWRIAGRTDTQYF.

This sequence joins TRBV25-1 and TRBJ2-7; a weak D match, TRBD2 (7 bases). The V end lost 7 bases, the J end lost 7 bases, and 8 bases lay between the germline ends. Germline lookup yields CDR1 MGHDK and CDR2 SYGVNS. The CDR3 totals 10 residues. This CDR3 reads CASKGGEQYF. CDR3 sequence (DNA): TGTGCCAGCAAGGGGGGGGAGCAGTACTTC.

This chain's CDR3 is CSVVWGGYGYTF. The CDR3 DNA reads as TGCAGCGTTGTCTGGGGGGGCTATGGCTACACCTTC. The chain combines TRBV29-1 with TRBJ1-2; maybe TRBD1 (5 bases). The V gene's germline CDR1 is SQVTM and CDR2 ANQGSEA. The CDR3 contains 12 residues. V was cut by 4 bases and J by 4 bases, with 10 bases left in between.

The sample holds one count of this clone. The chain is built from TRBV5-1 and TRBJ2-2; no clear D. The germline gives CDR1 SGHRS, CDR2 YFSETQ. Between the trimmed V and J ends, which lost 0 bases and 0 bases, there was a span of 9 bases. This CDR3 contains 16 residues. The CDR3 coding sequence is TGCGCCAGCAGCTTGGTGGCGGCCGCGAACACCGGGGAGCTGTTTTTT. It encodes CASSLVAAANTGELFF.

This sequence joins TRBV9 and TRBJ2-1; 9 bases agree with TRBD2. Looked up from germline, CDR1 is SGDLS and CDR2 is YYNGEE. V lost 0 bases and J lost 9; bases outside the gene matches: 7. The length of the CDR3 is 15 residues. CDR3 DNA sequence: TGTGCCAGCAGCGTAGGAGCTAGCGGGACGTTTGAGCAGTTCTTC. Translation: CASSVGASGTFEQFF.

The chain uses TRBV4-3 and TRBJ2-2; unclear D gene. V dropped 2 bases and J dropped 6 bases, with 10 bases sitting between them. This CDR3 is built from 14 residues. Germline assignment: CDR1 LGHNA and CDR2 YSLEER. The CDR3 DNA reads as TGCGCCAGCAGCCAAATCTTGCCAGCCGGGGAGCTGTTTTTT. It encodes CASSQILPAGELFF.

This sequence joins TRBV7-9 and TRBJ1-1; TRBD1 agrees at 7 bases. With 5 bases clipped from V and 11 bases from J, the junction kept 11 bases outside the gene matches. Per the germline V gene, CDR1 is SEHNR and CDR2 is FQNEAQ (reference sequence). This CDR3 spans 13 amino acids. The chain's CDR3 is CASSLRDSSEAFF. The CDR3 bases are TGTGCCAGCAGCCTCCGGGACAGTAGCGAGGCTTTCTTT.

The chain combines TRBV7-9 with TRBJ1-4, with unresolved D. Between the trimmed V and J ends, which lost 5 bases and 7 bases, there was a span of 14 bases. There are 14 residues in the CDR3. Germline values: CDR1 SEHNR, CDR2 FQNEAQ (reference sequence). Here the CDR3 reads CASSQEEGGEKLFF. CDR3 nucleotides: TGTGCCAGCAGCCAAGAGGAGGGCGGTGAAAAACTGTTTTTT.

The rearrangement joins TRBV27 to TRBJ2-3, with TRBD2 matching 8 bases. CDR1 and CDR2 from the germline V gene are MNHEY and SMNVEV (reference sequence). There are 15 residues in the CDR3. Germline trimming cut 3 bases from V and 2 bases from J; bases unmatched to any gene: 4. CDR3 sequence (DNA): TGTGCCAGCAGTTTGGCGGGGGGCCTCACAGATACGCAGTATTTT. It codes for CASSLAGGLTDTQYF.

V usage is TRBV10-3 and J usage is TRBJ2-3, with TRBD1 matching over 7 bases. The CDR3 contains 17 residues. With V trimmed by 4 bases and J by 2 bases, 12 bases remained unmatched. Per germline, CDR1 ENHRY and CDR2 SYGVKD. CDR3 loop: CAISARDSHRYTDTQYF. For the CDR3, the DNA is TGTGCCATCAGTGCCAGGGACAGCCACCGATACACAGATACGCAGTATTTT.

The V gene is TRBV6-5, the J gene TRBJ2-3; 11 nucleotides agree with TRBD1. Per germline, CDR1 MNHEY and CDR2 SVGAGI. The CDR3 has 14 residues. Germline trimming cut 6 bases from V and 4 bases from J; bases unmatched to any gene: 3. CDR3 coding DNA: TGTGCCAGCAGACCGGGACAGGGGGCAGATACGCAGTATTTT. Translating gives CASRPGQGADTQYF.

CDR3 in DNA: TGCGCCAGCAGCCGACATGACAGGGGATGGGGTCAGTTCTTC. It specifies CASSRHDRGWGQFF. The chain is built from TRBV4-1 and TRBJ2-1; TRBD1 matches at 8 bases. V lost 4 bases to trimming and J lost 13 bases; unmatched junction nucleotides: 12. The CDR3 runs 14 residues. CDR1 and CDR2 from the germline V gene are MGHRA and YSYEKL.

This clone has just one count. V usage is TRBV19 and J usage is TRBJ1-2, with D maybe TRBD1 (6 bases). CDR3 size: 15 residues. Trimming took 6 bases from V and 6 from J, leaving 20 bases between them. Germline V gives CDR1 LNHDA, CDR2 SQIVND (reference sequence). The CDR3 protein is CASRGAYRERDGYTF. The CDR3 DNA is TGTGCCAGTAGAGGGGCCTACAGGGAAAGGGATGGCTACACCTTC.

As for this clone: One end of the junction does not line up with germline, which may come from a read error. This rearrangement joins TRBV4-1 to TRBJ2-7, with TRBD2 matching 8 bases. This CDR3 comprises 15 residues. The germline V gene has CDR1 MGHRA and CDR2 YSYEKL. CDR3 sequence: CASSPPRARGGCQDF. CDR3 DNA: TGCGCCAGCAGCCCTCCCCGGGCCCGGGGGGGCTGTCAGGACTTC.

The V gene is TRBV10-3, the J gene TRBJ2-7; the D gene is possibly TRBD2 (5 bases). This CDR3 is 15 amino acids long. Trimming took 0 bases from V and 0 from J, leaving 9 bases between them. Germline CDR1 is ENHRY and CDR2 is SYGVKD. The DNA of the CDR3 is TGTGCCATCAGTGAGTCGCCGGGAAGCTCCTACGAGCAGTACTTC. Amino acid sequence: CAISESPGSSYEQYF.

This chain links TRBV5-4 with TRBJ1-3; 7 bases are shared with TRBD1. Trimming took 0 bases from V and 7 from J; bases not matched to a gene: 4. This CDR3 comprises 14 residues. The germline gives CDR1 SGHNT, CDR2 YYREEE (reference sequence). CDR3 residues: CASSLEQGRNTIYF. The CDR3 DNA sequence: TGTGCCAGCAGCTTGGAACAGGGGAGGAACACCATATATTTT.

This clone has a handful of counts. CDR3 DNA: TGTGCCTGGAGAAAGGGACAAACCACCGGGGAGCTGTTTTTT. Its protein is CAWRKGQTTGELFF. The V call is TRBV30, the J call TRBJ2-2; possibly TRBD1 for D (6 bases). There are 14 residues in the CDR3. V shed 3 bases and J shed 4 bases, with 12 bases lying between them. Per the germline V gene, CDR1 is GTSNPN and CDR2 is SVGIG (reference sequence).

The chain is built from TRBV19 and TRBJ2-1, with 7 bases identical to TRBD2. V shed 4 bases and J 7 bases; nucleotides not matched to a gene: 10. The CDR3 is made up of 15 amino acids. The V gene's germline CDR1 is LNHDA and CDR2 SQIVND (reference sequence). The CDR3 DNA is TGTGCCAGTAGTACACTTCGCGGGGGTTTGAATGAGCAGTTCTTC. This sequence encodes CASSTLRGGLNEQFF.

This chain links TRBV6-5 with TRBJ2-7, with TRBD2 matching over 12 bases. The CDR3 runs to 15 residues. Per the germline V gene, CDR1 is MNHEY and CDR2 is SVGAGI. The ends lost 2 bases at V and 7 bases at J; junction bases unmatched: 6. CDR3 DNA: TGTGCCAGCAGTTACCCGACTAGCGGGGGCTTGGAGCAGTACTTC. Translation: CASSYPTSGGLEQYF.